These 2 T cell receptor beta chains were sequenced from one sample in a study of Ad26.COV2.S vaccination and SARS-CoV-2 variants. Some clones are missing from TCRdb's copy, which holds only in-frame ones; the method was immunoSEQ multiplex PCR. Of 250,000 to 300,000 clones listed, about 89% are singletons. This sample's treatment: roughly 19 received Ad26.COV2.S at low or high dose, single or two shots; roughly five received placebo; per-sample allocation not given. The investigators took samples on day 63 after the first vaccine or placebo injection. Material: peripheral blood, obtained in a trial of Ad26.COV2.S vaccine versus placebo. All receptors derive from a person aged 18-60 years who received the Ad26.COV2.S COVID-19 vaccine or a placebo.

This clone appeared once. This chain joins TRBV11-2 and TRBJ1-2; the D is unclear. Germline lookup yields CDR1 SGHAT and CDR2 FQNNGV. CDR3 length: 16 amino acids. The ends were cut back, 0 bases at V and 5 bases at J, with 16 bases in the middle. CDR3 sequence reads: CASSLETSYGLYGYTF. CDR3 nucleotides: TGTGCCAGCAGCTTAGAAACCTCTTACGGCCTTTATGGCTACACCTTC.

This rearrangement joins TRBV4-2 to TRBJ1-1; D is undetermined. CDR1 and CDR2 from the germline V gene are LGHNA and YNFKEQ. This CDR3 comprises 12 residues. V lost 0 bases to trimming and J lost 10 bases, with 9 bases between them. The CDR3 coding sequence is TGTGCCAGCAGCCAAGAGTACGGAGCAGCTTTCTTT. This sequence encodes CASSQEYGAAFF.